This T cell receptor beta chain is from a study of cytomegalovirus exposure and HLA in healthy donors. PCR amplification relied on 60 Vbeta primers (plus 13 Jbeta primers). Clones were sequenced by immunoSEQ multiplex PCR, and TCRdb holds only the in-frame ones, with some missing. The sample shows about 200,000 clones, 82% of them seen only once. The sequenced sample consisted of PBMCs. The origin of this receptor is a boy between 2 and 15 years old in good health and CMV-seronegative.

The CDR3 DNA is TGTGCCAGCAGCTCAGGACAGGGATTCACTGAAGCTTTCTTT. The encoded protein is CASSSGQGFTEAFF. The chain carries TRBV5-8 and TRBJ1-1; 8 positions match TRBD1. V lost 3 bases, J lost 4 bases, and 5 bases stayed unmatched. From germline, CDR1 is SGHTS and CDR2 YDEGEE. The CDR3 loop spans 14 amino acids.